The 17 T cell receptor beta chains below come from one sample, sequenced in a study of response to subunit inactivated influenza vaccine. TCRdb reanalysed the RT-PCR reads using MiXCR and keeps one entry per CDR3 protein. This table holds roughly 630,000 distinct CDR3 sequences, 13% to 15% found once. Sequences were derived from PBMCs from blood, sampled roughly 2 weeks before vaccination. The receptors come from a man between 50 and 59 years old who received an inactivated influenza vaccine.

The chain employs TRBV2 and TRBJ2-5; unclear D gene. Germline-derived CDR1 and CDR2 are SNHLY and FYNNEI. The CDR3 length is 12 residues. Trimming removed 8 bases at V and 0 bases at J, with 7 bases between. DNA for the CDR3: TGTGCCAGCGGGTGGAACCAAGAGACCCAGTACTTC. Its protein is CASGWNQETQYF.

There are many counts of this clonotype. One end of the junction is discordant with germline, which a read error may explain. The chain joins TRBV5-1 to TRBJ1-1; D is ambiguous. The CDR3 covers 14 residues. CDR1 and CDR2 (germline): SGHRS, YFSETQ. CDR3 DNA: TGTGCCAGCAGCTTAGTCCGGATGAACACTGAAGCTTTCTTT. Its translation is CASSLVRMNTEAFF.

This clonotype came up a few times. With a much larger clone just one base away, this may be a read error. CDR3 protein: CASSLAGENEQFF. CDR3 in DNA: TGTGCCAGCAGCTTAGCAGGGGAAAATGAGCAGTTCTTC. The chain has TRBV7-9 and TRBJ2-1, with a possible D match to TRBD1 (5 bases). V lost 0 bases and J lost 7, with 7 bases in between. Germline V gene lookup returns CDR1 SEHNR and CDR2 FQNEAQ (reference sequence). The CDR3 extends over 13 amino acids.

The rearrangement joins TRBV5-1 to TRBJ2-5; tentative D call: TRBD2 (6 bases). CDR3 length: 15 residues. Trimming left V 1 base short and J 2 bases short, with 12 bases between. The germline V gene has CDR1 SGHRS and CDR2 YFSETQ. This chain's CDR3 is CASSLTTGEQETQYF. CDR3 DNA: TGCGCCAGCAGCTTGACGACGGGGGAACAAGAGACCCAGTACTTC.

This clonotype was counted only a few times. The chain employs TRBV6-1 and TRBJ2-5; D is undetermined. The V and J ends lost 3 bases and 1 base respectively, with 9 bases between them. This CDR3 has 14 amino acids. CDR1 is MNHNS, CDR2 SASEGT, per germline. The CDR3 sequence is CASSDVRLQETQYF. The CDR3 DNA reads TGTGCCAGCAGTGACGTCCGGCTCCAAGAGACCCAGTACTTC.

The chain uses TRBV27 and TRBJ2-7; D unclear. Per the germline V gene, CDR1 is MNHEY and CDR2 is SMNVEV (reference sequence). This CDR3 contains 13 residues. The V end lost 5 bases, the J end lost 1 base, and 9 bases lay between the germline ends. The CDR3 sequence: CASSQLGSYEQYF. The CDR3 bases are TGTGCCAGCAGTCAATTGGGATCCTACGAGCAGTACTTC.

The CDR3 region has the DNA TGTGCCAGCAGCTTAAAAATCCGGGACAGGGGAGAGACCCAGTACTTC. Its protein is CASSLKIRDRGETQYF. This rearrangement joins TRBV11-2 to TRBJ2-5; TRBD1 aligns across 10 bases. There are 16 residues in the CDR3. After removal of 2 bases from V and 4 bases from J, the junction contained 7 bases not matched to a gene. The germline V gene encodes CDR1 SGHAT and CDR2 FQNNGV.

This clonotype was found a few times. V and J are TRBV29-1 and TRBJ2-7, with D perhaps TRBD1 (5 bases). CDR1 and CDR2 from the germline V gene are SQVTM and ANQGSEA. With 6 bases removed from V and 0 bases from J, the gap between germline ends came to 9 bases. CDR3 length: 12 amino acids. The CDR3 DNA sequence: TGCAGCGTCTCGGACACCTCCTACGAGCAGTACTTC. Translated: CSVSDTSYEQYF.

The table lists this clonotype with many counts. The rearrangement joins TRBV12-3 or TRBV12-4 to TRBJ2-4; either TRBD1 or TRBD2 may fit D (5 bases each). Trimming shortened V by 6 bases and J by 1 base, and 19 bases separated the two germline ends. This CDR3 region has 17 residues. The CDR3 region has the DNA TGTGCCAGCAGCCCGGGACCCCTAAAACGGGCCAAAAACATTCAGTACTTC. Translated, it gives CASSPGPLKRAKNIQYF.

This clonotype came up a few times. V and J are TRBV30 and TRBJ2-2; TRBD1 agrees at 7 bases. Germline trimming cut 4 bases from V and 2 bases from J; bases unmatched to any gene: 10. Germline CDR1 and CDR2: GTSNPN and SVGIG (reference sequence). The CDR3 spans 16 residues. CDR3: CAWKATWTGNTGELFF. CDR3 bases: TGTGCCTGGAAAGCAACCTGGACAGGCAACACCGGGGAGCTGTTTTTT.

The V and J genes are TRBV20-1 and TRBJ2-3, with 8 positions matching TRBD1. Trimming cost V 3 bases and J 1 base; bases outside gene matches: 12. This CDR3 spans 17 amino acids. CDR1 and CDR2 from the germline V gene are DFQATT and SNEGSKA (reference sequence). The CDR3 sequence: CSASPVASGGRTDTQYF. The CDR3 bases are TGCAGTGCTAGCCCAGTGGCCTCAGGGGGCCGCACAGATACGCAGTATTTT.

In this sample, this clonotype turned up a few times. V usage is TRBV20-1 and J usage is TRBJ1-1; D is perhaps TRBD1 (6 bases). In germline, CDR1 is DFQATT, CDR2 SNEGSKA (reference sequence). The CDR3 is made up of 13 amino acids. V was cut by 0 bases and J by 2 bases, with 7 bases left in between. This CDR3 is CSAREGGNTEAFF. CDR3 DNA: TGCAGTGCTAGAGAGGGGGGCAACACTGAAGCTTTCTTT.

This clonotype was picked up many times. This chain connects TRBV20-1 to TRBJ2-3; D uncertain. Trimming took off 6 bases at V and 2 bases at J, with 15 bases between the two ends. CDR1 is DFQATT, CDR2 SNEGSKA, per germline (reference sequence). There are 14 residues in the CDR3. The CDR3 loop is CSALIRSNTDTQYF. Here the CDR3 DNA reads TGCAGTGCCCTCATCCGCTCCAACACAGATACGCAGTATTTT.

In this sample, this clonotype turned up a few times. This chain uses TRBV14 with TRBJ2-3, with unresolved D. The CDR3 totals 15 residues. The germline V gene encodes CDR1 SGHDN and CDR2 FVKESK. With 5 bases removed from V and 4 bases from J, the gap between germline ends came to 16 bases. In DNA, the CDR3 is TGTGCCAGCAGCTTAAAAATGGGTTATCCAGATACGCAGTATTTT. Amino acid sequence: CASSLKMGYPDTQYF.

Ten or more counts support this clonotype. The V and J genes are TRBV5-1 and TRBJ1-1; a possible D gene is TRBD1 (6 bases). Between the trimmed V and J ends, which lost 5 bases and 7 bases, there was a span of 12 bases. Germline V CDR1 and CDR2: SGHRS, YFSETQ. The CDR3 has 12 residues. The CDR3 is CASSSGAVEAFF. The DNA for the CDR3 is TGCGCCAGCAGTTCGGGGGCGGTTGAAGCTTTCTTT. Full variable domain (remainder filled in from reference TRBV5-1 and TRBJ1-1): KAGVTQTPRYLIKTRGQQVTLSCSPISGHRSVSWYQQTPGQGLQFLFEYFSETQRNKGNFPGRFSGRQFSNSRSEMNVSTLELGDSALYLCASSSGAVEAFFGQGTRLTVV.

This clonotype was seen a handful of times. This chain links TRBV4-1 with TRBJ2-7; D may be TRBD1 (6 bases). Germline CDR1 reads MGHRA; CDR2 reads YSYEKL. The CDR3 covers 13 residues. The V gene lost 2 bases and the J gene lost 3 bases, with 8 bases spanning the gap. The CDR3 nucleotides are TGCGCCAGCAGCCAAAGGGACAACTACGAGCAGTACTTC. Translating it yields CASSQRDNYEQYF.

The chain carries TRBV12-3 or TRBV12-4 and TRBJ2-1, with unresolved D. The CDR3 contains 11 residues. Deletions cut 7 bases from V and 8 bases from J, with 9 bases between. The CDR3 sequence: CASTGDYEQFF. The CDR3 bases are TGTGCCAGCACCGGCGATTATGAGCAGTTCTTC.